One and the same sample provided the 24 T cell receptor beta chains below, sequenced in a study of tumor-infiltrating lymphocytes in primary liver carcinoma. A primer in the constant region served to generate TCR beta cDNA from approximately 500 ng of total RNA. Modified slightly, ARM-PCR produced TCR beta libraries over three nested multiplex PCR rounds. TRBV1-TRBV30 forward primers and a C-beta reverse primer were used in the first two PCR rounds, which each ran for approximately 10 cycles. TCRdb reprocessed the multiplex PCR reads with MiXCR, giving one entry per CDR3 protein. The sample lists about 320,000 distinct CDR3 sequences, 50% to 75% occurring once. The source of the blood RNA was unsorted whole blood, and germline DNA was extracted as well. Sequences were obtained from peripheral blood. The receptors here all came from a woman under 40 with primary liver carcinoma and hepatitis B virus infection.

Of note for this clonotype: Since the CDR3 does not end with the conserved phenylalanine or tryptophan, this likely comes from a read error. It is unclear where the CDR3 begins or ends on the DNA, so no DNA is shown, and the CDR3 is as TCRdb lists it. The V gene is TRBV11-3, the J gene TRBJ1-2; the table's D gene call, TRBD1, was not cross checked with the DNA. Germline assignment: CDR1 SGHNT and CDR2 YENEEA. With termini counted, the CDR3 has 12 amino acids. This chain's CDR3 is CASSPAGGGCTL.

V gene TRBV4-2 combines with J gene TRBJ2-2, with 7 bases lining up with TRBD2. CDR3 length: 16 residues. After removal of 3 bases from V and 2 bases from J, the junction contained 6 bases not matched to a gene. Germline loops: CDR1 LGHNA, CDR2 YNFKEQ. The CDR3 nucleotides read TGTGCCAGCAGCCAGAATAGCGGGTCTAACACCGGGGAGCTGTTTTTT. It encodes CASSQNSGSNTGELFF.

A note on this clonotype: One junction end disagrees with the germline gene, perhaps due to a read error. DNA of the CDR3: TGTGCCAGCAGCTTTTCAGGGATGTTCACCGGGGAGCGGTTTTTT. As protein: CASSFSGMFTGERFF. The chain links TRBV11-3 to TRBJ2-2; D is possibly TRBD1 or TRBD2 (5 bases each). Germline CDR1 SGHNT, CDR2 YENEEA. This CDR3 is 15 amino acids long.

The chain links TRBV10-2 to TRBJ2-3, with 10 positions matching TRBD2. CDR1 and CDR2 (germline): WSHSY, SAAADI. Germline trimming cut 6 bases from V and 0 bases from J; bases unmatched to any gene: 21. This CDR3 spans 21 amino acids. CDR3: CASRQGMLAGDRSSSTDTQYF. The DNA for the CDR3 is TGCGCCAGCAGGCAGGGCATGCTAGCGGGAGATCGGAGTTCTAGCACAGATACGCAGTATTTT.

A note on this clonotype: Being one base from a much bigger clone, this may be a read error. The chain carries TRBV12-3 or TRBV12-4 and TRBJ1-5, with D possibly matching TRBD1 (5 bases). This CDR3 region has 13 residues. The CDR3 DNA reads as TGTGCCAGCAGTTTTAACAGGAATCAGCGCCAGCATTTT. Its translation: CASSFNRNQRQHF.

The V gene is TRBV29-1, the J gene TRBJ2-3, with 8 bases that match TRBD2. The germline CDR1 and CDR2 sequences are SQVTM and ANQGSEA. Germline trimming cut 6 bases from V and 1 base from J; bases unmatched to any gene: 6. The CDR3 extends over 14 amino acids. Here the CDR3 reads CSVDLSGGTDTQYF. The CDR3 DNA is TGCAGCGTGGACCTTAGCGGGGGCACAGATACGCAGTATTTT.

The chain recombines TRBV11-3 with TRBJ2-1; no definite D call. The CDR3 runs 14 residues. Germline V gene data show CDR1 as SGHNT and CDR2 as YENEEA. Trimming removed 5 bases from V and 3 bases from J, with 11 bases in between. DNA for the CDR3: TGTGCCAGCAGCAACAGTGAGGACTACAATGAGCAGTTCTTC. The encoded protein is CASSNSEDYNEQFF.

The J gene is TRBJ1-1, the V gene TRBV29-1; D not resolved. Looked up from germline, CDR1 is SQVTM and CDR2 is ANQGSEA. The V and J ends lost 7 bases and 1 base respectively, with 10 bases between them. This CDR3 has 12 residues. CDR3 coding DNA: TGCAGCGCGCTGGGGAGGAACACTGAAGCTTTCTTT. Translating gives CSALGRNTEAFF.

Concerning this clonotype: One end of the junction is discordant with germline, which a read error may explain. The chain employs TRBV4-1 and TRBJ2-1; D perhaps matches TRBD1 (7 bases). Germline V gives CDR1 MGHRA, CDR2 YSYEKL. There are 13 residues in the CDR3. CDR3 region: CASSQGTAGGQSF. For the CDR3, the DNA is TGCGCCAGCAGCCAAGGAACGGCAGGGGGGCAGTCCTTC.

The CDR3 sequence is CASIGAPGTEAFF. In nucleotides, the CDR3 is TGTGCCAGCATTGGGGCCCCGGGGACTGAAGCTTTCTTT. V and J are TRBV28 and TRBJ1-1; possible D gene TRBD1, 5 bases. Trimming cost V 7 bases and J 5 bases, with 14 bases left between them. Germline V gene data show CDR1 as MDHEN and CDR2 as SYDVKM. This CDR3 spans 13 amino acids.

This clonotype was seen just once. This CDR3 is CASSLEGSGIGRKLFF. CDR3 coding DNA: TGTGCCAGCAGCTTAGAGGGTAGCGGGATTGGCAGGAAGCTGTTTTTT. This rearrangement joins TRBV11-2 to TRBJ2-2; TRBD2 agrees at 8 bases. The V gene's germline CDR1 is SGHAT and CDR2 FQNNGV. J was trimmed by 12 bases and V by 0 bases; bases with no gene match: 12. The CDR3 has 16 residues.

The gene calls are TRBV5-6 and TRBJ1-2; possibly TRBD1 for D (5 bases). The V gene lost 4 bases and the J gene lost 4 bases, with 14 bases spanning the gap. Germline CDR1 and CDR2: SGHDT and YYEEEE. The CDR3 extends over 14 amino acids. CDR3 sequence reads: CASSTGEGVYGYTF. CDR3 DNA: TGTGCCAGCAGCACGGGGGAAGGGGTCTATGGCTACACCTTC.

In this sample, this clonotype turned up a few times. V usage is TRBV5-4 and J usage is TRBJ2-5; D gene uncertain. Germline CDR1 and CDR2: SGHNT and YYREEE (reference sequence). The CDR3 is 14 residues long. Trimming left V 0 bases short and J 2 bases short, with 8 bases between. CDR3 amino acids: CASSLVGPQETQYF. The CDR3 nucleotides read TGTGCCAGCAGCTTGGTTGGGCCACAAGAGACCCAGTACTTC. The full variable domain, in which reference TRBV5-4 and TRBJ2-5 provide the parts outside the CDR3, is ETGVTQSPTHLIKTRGQQVTLRCSSQSGHNTVSWYQQALGQGPQFIFQYYREEENGRGNFPPRFSGLQFPNYSSELNVNALELDDSALYLCASSLVGPQETQYFGPGTRLLVL.

The sample holds many counts of this clonotype. V gene TRBV11-2 combines with J gene TRBJ2-7; D remains ambiguous. The germline V gene has CDR1 SGHAT and CDR2 FQNNGV. CDR3 length: 12 residues. The V and J ends lost 1 base and 4 bases respectively, with 5 bases between them. CDR3 sequence reads: CASSLGRYEQYF. CDR3 in DNA: TGTGCCAGCAGCTTAGGAAGATACGAGCAGTACTTC.

The rearrangement joins TRBV27 to TRBJ1-1, with TRBD1 as a possible D gene (5 bases). Germline V lookup: CDR1 MNHEY, CDR2 SMNVEV (reference sequence). CDR3 length: 13 amino acids. The V and J ends lost 10 bases and 4 bases respectively, with 16 bases between them. The CDR3 DNA sequence: TGTGCCACCACACAGGCGCGGGGCACTGAAGCTTTCTTT. Translating gives CATTQARGTEAFF.

On this clonotype: Since no conserved phenylalanine or tryptophan closes the CDR3, a read error is the likely cause. The CDR3 coding sequence is TGTGCCAGCAGTTTATTTAGGGGAGGAATTTACAATGAGCAGTTCTCA. It specifies CASSLFRGGIYNEQFS. The chain carries TRBV11-2 and TRBJ2-1, with a possible D match to TRBD2 (6 bases). V lost 6 bases and J 4 bases, leaving 19 bases between the germline ends. Looked up from germline, CDR1 is SGHAT and CDR2 is FQNNGV. The CDR3 runs to 16 residues.

This clonotype was observed many times. The chain couples TRBV6-1 to TRBJ1-4; D remains ambiguous. The CDR3 length is 11 residues. Trimming took 4 bases from V and 13 from J, leaving 10 bases between them. In germline, CDR1 is MNHNS, CDR2 SASEGT. The CDR3 loop reads CASSANLGLFF. DNA for the CDR3: TGTGCCAGCAGTGCGAATCTGGGACTGTTTTTT.

This clonotype was counted only a few times. V is TRBV5-5 and J is TRBJ2-7; D remains unclear. This CDR3 is 13 amino acids long. Germline V lookup: CDR1 SGHKS, CDR2 YYEKEE (reference sequence). The V end was cut by 4 bases, the J end by 1 base, with 9 bases between. CDR3 sequence: CASSLVGSYEQYF. In DNA, the CDR3 is TGTGCCAGCAGCCTGGTGGGGTCCTACGAGCAGTACTTC.

Of note for this clonotype: A much more abundant neighbour one base away suggests this may be a read error. The V and J genes are TRBV4-2 and TRBJ1-2; perhaps TRBD1 as D (6 bases). The ends were cut back, 1 base at V and 4 bases at J, with 25 bases in the middle. The CDR3 contains 19 residues. The germline gives CDR1 LGHNA, CDR2 YNFKEQ. CDR3 region: CASSQGGGHRRGPRYGYTF. CDR3 coding DNA: TGTGCCAGCAGCCAAGGGGGGGGCCACCGGAGAGGGCCACGCTATGGCTACACCTTC.

This clonotype came up many times. This chain connects TRBV6-2 or TRBV6-3 to TRBJ2-1, with 11 bases identical to TRBD2. This CDR3 spans 12 amino acids. CDR1 is MNHEY, CDR2 SVGEGT, per germline. The junction had 1 base not matched to a gene; V was cut back by 5 bases and J by 10 bases. The CDR3 region has the DNA TGTGCCAGCAGTAGACTAGCGGGAGAGCAGTTCTTC. Protein sequence: CASSRLAGEQFF.

The chain joins TRBV12-5 to TRBJ2-7, with D uncertain. The CDR3 runs to 11 residues. The V gene lost 6 bases and the J gene lost 6 bases, with 9 bases spanning the gap. The germline gives CDR1 LGHNT, CDR2 FRNRAP. CDR3 residues: CASGQTCEQYF. As DNA, the CDR3 is TGTGCTAGTGGACAAACCTGCGAGCAGTACTTC. The complete variable domain, with remaining parts taken from reference TRBV12-5 and TRBJ2-7, reads DARVTQTPRHKVTEMGQEVTMRCQPILGHNTVFWYRQTMMQGLELLAYFRNRAPLDDSGMPKDRFSAEMPDATLATLKIQPSEPRDSAVYFCASGQTCEQYFGPGTRLTVT.

With respect to this clonotype: At one boundary the junction diverges from the germline segment, which might be a read error. The CDR3 DNA is TGCAGCGTTGTTGGGGGACTCACAGATATGCAGTATTTT. Protein product: CSVVGGLTDMQYF. V usage is TRBV29-1 and J usage is TRBJ2-3, with D possibly TRBD2 on 6 matching bases. The CDR3 loop spans 13 amino acids. Germline values: CDR1 SQVTM, CDR2 ANQGSEA.

This clonotype has just a few counts. The junction departs from germline at one end; a sequencing error may be responsible. This chain connects TRBV6-2 or TRBV6-3 to TRBJ2-7, with D uncertain. CDR1 MNHEY and CDR2 SVGEGT come from the germline V gene. The CDR3 is made up of 14 amino acids. The CDR3 spells CVSSYTTVAYEQYF. CDR3 DNA: TGTGTCAGCAGTTACACCACAGTGGCCTACGAGCAGTACTTC.

Remarks on this clonotype: The junction departs from the called germline gene at one end, perhaps through a read error. This chain links TRBV7-8 with TRBJ2-7, with 7 positions matching TRBD2. The germline CDR1 and CDR2 sequences are SGHVS and FQNEAQ. There are 16 residues in the CDR3. The CDR3 coding sequence is TGTGCCAGCAGCTTAGGAGGGACTAACGGGAACTACGAGCAATACTTC. It yields the protein CASSLGGTNGNYEQYF.